Listed here are 32 T cell receptor beta chains from one sample, sequenced in a study of cytomegalovirus exposure and HLA in healthy donors. Amplification used 60 Vbeta primers and 13 Jbeta primers. The data were produced by immunoSEQ multiplex PCR, yet TCRdb's version contains in-frame clones alone and is incomplete. The sample contains some 150,000 clones, about 85% of which appear only once. Sample: PBMCs. These receptors were obtained from a woman between 50 and 59 years old in good health and CMV-seropositive.

V gene TRBV25-1 combines with J gene TRBJ2-3; D is perhaps TRBD2 (5 bases). There are 13 residues in the CDR3. Per germline, CDR1 MGHDK and CDR2 SYGVNS. Trimming removed 5 bases from V and 0 bases from J, with 6 bases in between. The CDR3 DNA sequence: TGTGCCAGCAGTCGGACTAGCACAGATACGCAGTATTTT. Encoded protein: CASSRTSTDTQYF.

J is TRBJ2-5 and V is TRBV27; tentatively, D is TRBD2 (6 bases). V lost 0 bases to trimming and J lost 7 bases, with 12 bases between them. CDR1 MNHEY and CDR2 SMNVEV come from the germline V gene (reference sequence). CDR3 size: 14 residues. The CDR3 DNA is TGTGCCAGCAGTTTATCAGGGACTCCCGGGACCCAGTACTTC. This sequence encodes CASSLSGTPGTQYF.

The CDR3 is CATSSKSSGANVLTF. CDR3 nucleotides: TGTGCCACCAGCAGTAAGAGCTCTGGGGCCAACGTCCTGACTTTC. This chain joins TRBV15 and TRBJ2-6; D is ambiguous. Deletions cut 3 bases from V and 0 bases from J, with 6 bases between. This CDR3 has 15 residues. Looked up from germline, CDR1 is LNHNV and CDR2 is YYDKDF (reference sequence).

J is TRBJ2-3 and V is TRBV4-2, with a tentative D call TRBD2 (6 bases). The V gene's germline CDR1 is LGHNA and CDR2 YNFKEQ. V lost 1 base to trimming and J lost 3 bases, with 11 bases between them. This CDR3 comprises 15 residues. The chain's CDR3 is CASSQGGGETDTQYF. DNA of the CDR3: TGTGCCAGCAGCCAAGGAGGCGGGGAGACAGATACGCAGTATTTT.

The chain is built from TRBV19 and TRBJ1-1; D remains ambiguous. The CDR3 spans 15 residues. V lost 7 bases and J 0 bases, leaving 15 bases between the germline ends. Germline V gives CDR1 LNHDA, CDR2 SQIVND (reference sequence). DNA for the CDR3: TGTGCCAGTAAGATTGGCGGTAAAATGAACACTGAAGCTTTCTTT. This sequence encodes CASKIGGKMNTEAFF.

The chain links TRBV19 to TRBJ2-7, with D perhaps matching TRBD1 (5 bases). The germline V gene encodes CDR1 LNHDA and CDR2 SQIVND (reference sequence). The CDR3 runs to 15 residues. Trimming took 4 bases from V and 6 from J, leaving 19 bases between them. CDR3 sequence: CASSNPFTGYREQYF. The CDR3 DNA reads as TGTGCCAGTAGTAATCCCTTCACAGGATACCGCGAGCAGTACTTC.

The V and J genes are TRBV7-3 and TRBJ2-7; TRBD2 aligns across 10 bases. CDR1 is SGHTA, CDR2 FQGTGA, per germline. The CDR3 covers 18 residues. V dropped 3 bases and J dropped 2; count of bases not matched to a gene: 13. The CDR3: CASSFGPSGSASPYEQYF. The CDR3 nucleotides are TGTGCCAGCAGCTTTGGTCCTAGCGGGAGTGCATCTCCCTACGAGCAGTACTTC.

The V and J genes are TRBV5-4 and TRBJ2-3, with D unclear. The V gene lost 0 bases and the J gene lost 0 bases, with 5 bases spanning the gap. CDR1 and CDR2 from the germline V gene are SGHNT and YYREEE (reference sequence). The CDR3 consists of 14 residues. CDR3 in DNA: TGTGCCAGCAGCTTGGCTCCTAGCACAGATACGCAGTATTTT. Translating gives CASSLAPSTDTQYF.

This chain joins TRBV30 and TRBJ1-2; D unresolved. This CDR3 spans 12 amino acids. Germline V gene data show CDR1 as GTSNPN and CDR2 as SVGIG (reference sequence). Trimming shortened V by 4 bases and J by 8 bases, and 14 bases separated the two germline ends. The CDR3 nucleotides read TGTGCCTGGACCCCGGGAGGGAAGGGCTACACCTTC. Protein sequence: CAWTPGGKGYTF.

The chain uses TRBV5-1 and TRBJ1-1; a possible D gene is TRBD1 (6 bases). Germline values: CDR1 SGHRS, CDR2 YFSETQ. This CDR3 is 14 amino acids long. Trimming left V 0 bases short and J 5 bases short, with 11 bases between. DNA for the CDR3: TGCGCCAGCAGCTTGGAGGGGGTCGGTACTGAAGCTTTCTTT. Its protein product is CASSLEGVGTEAFF.

A few counts support this clone. The V and J genes are TRBV4-1 and TRBJ1-1; D is possibly TRBD1 (6 bases). Germline-derived CDR1 and CDR2 are MGHRA and YSYEKL. The CDR3 is 13 amino acids. V was pared by 4 bases and J by 3 bases, with 9 bases between. Here the CDR3 reads CASSPQGHTEAFF. The CDR3 region has the DNA TGCGCCAGCAGCCCACAGGGCCACACTGAAGCTTTCTTT.

The chain employs TRBV2 and TRBJ1-1; unclear D gene. This CDR3 has 13 amino acids. Germline V lookup: CDR1 SNHLY, CDR2 FYNNEI. V gave up 6 bases and J gave up 2 bases, with 10 bases separating them. The CDR3 reads CASRITANTEAFF. CDR3 coding DNA: TGTGCCAGCAGGATTACAGCTAACACTGAAGCTTTCTTT.

This chain uses TRBV27 with TRBJ2-5; 10 bases align to TRBD1. The germline V gene encodes CDR1 MNHEY and CDR2 SMNVEV (reference sequence). There are 13 residues in the CDR3. V shed 7 bases and J 5 bases; nucleotides not matched to a gene: 4. CDR3 sequence reads: CASKTGGGETQYF. CDR3 bases: TGTGCCAGCAAGACAGGGGGCGGGGAGACCCAGTACTTC.

This clone is a singleton in its sample. CDR3 bases: TGTGCCAGCAGCGTTCCGCCGGACAAGCAAGCAGGCTACACCTTC. This sequence encodes CASSVPPDKQAGYTF. The rearrangement uses TRBV9 and TRBJ1-2; the D gene is possibly TRBD1 (5 bases). This CDR3 has 15 amino acids. V gave up 2 bases and J gave up 8 bases, with 19 bases separating them. Per the germline V gene, CDR1 is SGDLS and CDR2 is YYNGEE.

This sequence joins TRBV5-1 and TRBJ1-6; TRBD1 aligns across 8 bases. Germline V gene data show CDR1 as SGHRS and CDR2 as YFSETQ. Trimming took 2 bases from V and 5 from J; bases not matched to a gene: 3. This CDR3 region has 15 residues. In DNA form, the CDR3 reads TGCGCCAGCAGCTTCGGACAGGGCAATAATTCACCCCTCCACTTT. Protein: CASSFGQGNNSPLHF.

This chain joins TRBV11-2 and TRBJ1-5; the D is unclear. V lost 1 base to trimming and J lost 2 bases, with 12 bases between them. The CDR3 is made up of 16 amino acids. Germline V gene lookup returns CDR1 SGHAT and CDR2 FQNNGV. The CDR3 is CASSLGAGRGNQPQHF. The CDR3, as DNA: TGTGCCAGCAGCTTAGGGGCAGGTCGCGGCAATCAGCCCCAGCATTTT.

A single count supports this clone. This chain uses TRBV15 with TRBJ2-5; 12 nucleotides line up with TRBD1. The CDR3 covers 17 residues. Germline loops: CDR1 LNHNV, CDR2 YYDKDF (reference sequence). V gave up 3 bases and J gave up 4 bases; unmatched junction bases: 9. CDR3 amino acids: CATSSYPGQGARETQYF. For the CDR3, the DNA is TGTGCCACCAGCAGCTACCCGGGACAGGGGGCGCGAGAGACCCAGTACTTC.

The rearrangement links TRBV30 to TRBJ1-1; D perhaps matches TRBD1 (5 bases). The germline CDR1 and CDR2 sequences are GTSNPN and SVGIG (reference sequence). V was cut by 3 bases and J by 1 base, with 6 bases left in between. The CDR3 totals 12 residues. CDR3 in DNA: TGTGCCTGGAGGGGGGGGAACACTGAAGCTTTCTTT. Translated: CAWRGGNTEAFF. Filled out from reference TRBV30 and TRBJ1-1, the complete variable domain reads SQTIHQWPATLVQPVGSPLSLECTVEGTSNPNLYWYRQAAGRGLQLLFYSVGIGQISSEVPQNLSASRPQDRQFILSSKKLLLSDSGFYLCAWRGGNTEAFFGQGTRLTVV.

The chain combines TRBV19 with TRBJ1-5, with 7 bases lining up with TRBD1. Germline V lookup: CDR1 LNHDA, CDR2 SQIVND (reference sequence). The V and J ends lost 3 bases and 6 bases, in that order; junction bases with no gene match: 11. This CDR3 is 16 amino acids long. CDR3 in DNA: TGTGCCAGTAGTATCCCCCCAAGACAGGGAGGTCAGCCCCAGCATTTT. Its translation is CASSIPPRQGGQPQHF.

V gene TRBV5-4 combines with J gene TRBJ2-5; 9 positions agree with TRBD1. CDR1 SGHNT and CDR2 YYREEE come from the germline V gene (reference sequence). With 2 bases clipped from V and 5 bases from J, the junction kept 4 bases outside the gene matches. The CDR3 runs to 14 residues. CDR3 in amino acids: CASSFSGTGETQYF. The CDR3 coding sequence is TGTGCCAGCAGCTTCTCCGGGACAGGGGAGACCCAGTACTTC.

The genes are TRBV2 and TRBJ1-2; 9 positions agree with TRBD1. CDR1 and CDR2 from the germline V gene are SNHLY and FYNNEI. The CDR3 covers 14 residues. The V gene end was trimmed by 6 bases and the J gene end by 8 bases; junction bases not matched to a gene: 10. The CDR3 bases are TGTGCCAGCAGGGAGGGACAGGGAATAAGGGGCTACACCTTC. Translated, it gives CASREGQGIRGYTF. Complete variable domain (other parts from reference TRBV2 and TRBJ1-2): EPEVTQTPSHQVTQMGQEVILRCVPISNHLYFYWYRQILGQKVEFLVSFYNNEISEKSEIFDDQFSVERPDGSNFTLKIRSTKLEDSAMYFCASREGQGIRGYTFGSGTRLTVV.

The rearrangement links TRBV21-1 to TRBJ2-1; the DNA was not compared with TRBD2, the D call given in the table. TRBV21-1 has pseudogene status. This CDR3 spans 17 amino acids. The CDR3 DNA sequence: TGTGCCAGCAGCAAAGCGTTAGCGGGAGTATCCTACAATGAGCAGTTCTTC. It encodes CASSKALAGVSYNEQFF.

This chain uses TRBV6-1 with TRBJ1-4; D gene ambiguous. The V gene's germline CDR1 is MNHNS and CDR2 SASEGT. CDR3 size: 14 residues. V gave up 7 bases and J gave up 4 bases, with 13 bases separating them. CDR3 protein: CASIRHPLNEKLFF. The DNA of the CDR3 is TGTGCCAGCATCAGACATCCCCTTAATGAAAAACTGTTTTTT.

The chain employs TRBV27 and TRBJ1-3; TRBD1 matches at 7 bases. V shed 2 bases and J 2 bases; nucleotides not matched to a gene: 0. Germline V CDR1 and CDR2: MNHEY, SMNVEV (reference sequence). The CDR3 length is 14 residues. The CDR3 region is CASSLQGAGNTIYF. CDR3 bases: TGTGCCAGCAGTTTACAGGGGGCTGGAAACACCATATATTTT.

The chain employs TRBV15 and TRBJ2-3; no clear D. Germline V lookup: CDR1 LNHNV, CDR2 YYDKDF (reference sequence). The CDR3 consists of 13 residues. V shed 1 base and J shed 4 bases, with 6 bases lying between them. The CDR3 coding sequence is TGTGCCACCAGCAGAGTTAGTCCAGATACGCAGTATTTT. Translated, it gives CATSRVSPDTQYF.

V and J are TRBV11-3 and TRBJ2-1, with 7 bases that match TRBD2. The germline V gene encodes CDR1 SGHNT and CDR2 YENEEA. CDR3 size: 15 residues. The V gene end was trimmed by 6 bases and the J gene end by 1 base; junction bases not matched to a gene: 6. The DNA of the CDR3 is TGTGCCAGCAGTCATAGACTAGCTTCCTACAATGAGCAGTTCTTC. It specifies CASSHRLASYNEQFF.

This chain connects TRBV6-5 to TRBJ1-2; possibly TRBD1 for D (5 bases). The CDR3 is 14 residues long. Germline assignment: CDR1 MNHEY and CDR2 SVGAGI. Trimming pared 7 bases from V and 8 bases from J, leaving 20 bases between. For the CDR3, the DNA is TGTGCCAGCACTAATGGCGGGGACCCCCGAGGCTACACCTTC. Protein sequence: CASTNGGDPRGYTF.

CDR3 protein: CASTGGVSYNEQFF. The CDR3 DNA is TGTGCCAGTACGGGCGGGGTCTCCTACAATGAGCAGTTCTTC. The rearrangement uses TRBV19 and TRBJ2-1; weak D call: TRBD2 (6 bases). CDR3 length: 14 amino acids. Germline V gene data show CDR1 as LNHDA and CDR2 as SQIVND (reference sequence). Trimming took 7 bases from V and 0 from J, leaving 10 bases between them. Variable domain in full (rest from reference TRBV19 and TRBJ2-1): DGGITQSPKYLFRKEGQNVTLSCEQNLNHDAMYWYRQDPGQGLRLIYYSQIVNDFQKGDIAEGYSVSREKKESFPLTVTSAQKNPTAFYLCASTGGVSYNEQFFGPGTRLTVL.

J is TRBJ1-1 and V is TRBV2; 10 bases agree with TRBD1. CDR1 is SNHLY and CDR2 is FYNNEI in the germline V gene. The junction had 10 bases not matched to a gene; V was cut back by 10 bases and J by 8 bases. The CDR3 is 13 residues long. CDR3 in amino acids: CATVRPGQGEAFF. CDR3 nucleotides: TGTGCCACCGTGCGACCGGGACAGGGGGAAGCTTTCTTT.

V usage is TRBV7-9 and J usage is TRBJ2-6; no definite D call. In germline, CDR1 is SEHNR, CDR2 FQNEAQ (reference sequence). Trimming removed 5 bases at V and 0 bases at J, with 11 bases between. This CDR3 has 16 residues. CDR3 in DNA: TGTGCCAGCAGCCCCTCGAGCCCCTCTGGGGCCAACGTCCTGACTTTC. Protein sequence: CASSPSSPSGANVLTF.

In its sample, this clone was seen once. The chain combines TRBV6-1 with TRBJ1-1, with 9 bases aligning to TRBD1. V lost 2 bases and J lost 5; bases outside the gene matches: 6. CDR1 MNHNS and CDR2 SASEGT come from the germline V gene. The CDR3 consists of 15 residues. The CDR3 DNA reads as TGTGCCAGCAGTGAACAGACAGGGGGTCCAACTGAAGCTTTCTTT. Translation: CASSEQTGGPTEAFF.

This clone was counted between two and nine times. In DNA, the CDR3 is TGTGCCAGCAGTCTGGGACAGGGGGTTTCTGAAGCTTTCTTT. It specifies CASSLGQGVSEAFF. The chain is built from TRBV9 and TRBJ1-1; TRBD1 aligns across 11 bases. Per the germline V gene, CDR1 is SGDLS and CDR2 is YYNGEE. V shed 5 bases, J shed 6 bases, and the junction held 6 bases outside the gene matches. This CDR3 is 14 amino acids long. The complete variable domain, with remaining parts taken from reference TRBV9 and TRBJ1-1, reads DSGVTQTPKHLITATGQRVTLRCSPRSGDLSVYWYQQSLDQGLQFLIQYYNGEERAKGNILERFSAQQFPDLHSELNLSSLELGDSALYFCASSLGQGVSEAFFGQGTRLTVV.